The T cell receptor (beta chain) under discussion was sequenced for a study of post-analysis software for immune sequencing data. The overall study: The cohort encompassed relapsing-remitting, secondary progressive and progressive-relapsing multiple sclerosis disease courses.

The CDR3 has 15 residues. Germline CDR1 reads SGHVS; CDR2 reads FQNEAQ. Trimming removed 1 base from V and 1 base from J; junction bases left unmatched: 3. Included in the TCR beta cDNA libraries were unique molecular identifiers. Via MiXCR, TCRdb re-called the PCR reads, giving one row per CDR3 protein. Here the sample spans about 170,000 distinct CDR3 sequences, 30% being singletons. The study, taken as a whole, reports: TRBV segments more frequent in patients than in controls numbered about five and included TRBV5-6, TRBV5-1 and TRBV20-1. When the samples were clustered directly with F measure, those that had been prepared in the same batch showed strong co-clustering.

With respect to this clonotype: The target antigen is unknown.

This chain uses TRBV7-8 with TRBJ1-1, with 7 nucleotides matching TRBD1. The TCR originated in a girl between 5 and 17 years old with multiple sclerosis. The sample was blood. The CDR3 loop reads CASSLGQGENTEAFF. The CDR3 DNA follows: TGTGCCAGCAGCTTAGGACAGGGTGAGAACACTGAAGCTTTCTTT.